The 8 T cell receptor beta chains reported below all come from one sample, sequenced in a study of cytomegalovirus exposure and HLA in healthy donors. Primers included in the PCR were 60 Vbeta and 13 Jbeta primers. Here immunoSEQ multiplex PCR was the method, and the copy in TCRdb shows in-frame clones only, minus some. The sample gives about 200,000 clones, roughly 80% of which show up once; roughly 15% is in the top ten. The sample was PBMCs. These receptors were obtained from a man aged 35-49 years in good health and CMV-seronegative.

The chain links TRBV4-3 to TRBJ2-2; maybe TRBD1 (6 bases). Germline V lookup: CDR1 LGHNA, CDR2 YSLEER. The V gene lost 4 bases and the J gene lost 0 bases, with 9 bases spanning the gap. The CDR3 sequence is 15 residues long. This CDR3 reads CASSPRGSNTGELFF. The DNA for the CDR3 is TGCGCCAGCAGCCCGAGGGGGTCGAACACCGGGGAGCTGTTTTTT.

The chain couples TRBV5-4 to TRBJ2-3; 10 bases agree with TRBD2. V gave up 5 bases and J gave up 1 base; unmatched junction bases: 4. The germline V gene has CDR1 SGHNT and CDR2 YYREEE (reference sequence). The CDR3 contains 15 residues. CDR3 in amino acids: CASRPSGGRTDTQYF. DNA for the CDR3: TGTGCCAGCAGACCTAGCGGGGGTCGCACAGATACGCAGTATTTT.

The chain links TRBV2 to TRBJ2-1; 7 positions agree with TRBD1. This CDR3 has 16 amino acids. Germline CDR1 is SNHLY and CDR2 is FYNNEI. After removal of 5 bases from V and 1 base from J, the junction contained 8 bases not matched to a gene. The CDR3 protein is CASSHRGRDSYNEQFF. CDR3 nucleotide sequence: TGTGCCAGCAGTCACAGGGGAAGGGATTCCTACAATGAGCAGTTCTTC.

The chain joins TRBV28 to TRBJ2-5; 13 nucleotides line up with TRBD2. The CDR3 loop spans 19 amino acids. J gave up 2 bases and V 2 bases, and 11 bases lay outside the gene matches. The germline CDR1 and CDR2 sequences are MDHEN and SYDVKM. CDR3 sequence (DNA): TGTGCCAGCAGTTTAGGACTAGCGGGAGCCCGGAGATCACAAGAGACCCAGTACTTC. Protein product: CASSLGLAGARRSQETQYF.

Of note for this clone: The same CDR3 arises from other DNA sequences in this sample as well. The chain uses TRBV5-1 and TRBJ2-5, with D unclear. V was shortened by 0 bases and J by 2 bases, with 8 bases between the two germline ends. The germline V gene encodes CDR1 SGHRS and CDR2 YFSETQ. The CDR3 is 14 amino acids. CDR3 coding DNA: TGCGCCAGCAGCTTGGGACTTCTACAAGAGACCCAGTACTTC. Protein product: CASSLGLLQETQYF.

CDR3 in DNA: TGTGCCAGCAGTCGCGGACAGGGGGCGAGTGGCTACACCTTC. Amino acid sequence: CASSRGQGASGYTF. The chain couples TRBV5-6 to TRBJ1-2; 11 bases line up with TRBD1. Trimming cost V 5 bases and J 7 bases; bases outside gene matches: 7. Per germline, CDR1 SGHDT and CDR2 YYEEEE. The CDR3 contains 14 residues. Drawing the rest from reference TRBV5-6 and TRBJ1-2, the complete variable domain is DAGVTQSPTHLIKTRGQQVTLRCSPKSGHDTVSWYQQALGQGPQFIFQYYEEEERQRGNFPDRFSGHQFPNYSSELNVNALLLGDSALYLCASSRGQGASGYTFGSGTRLTVV.

Regarding this clone: Within the sample, other DNA sequences also encode this same CDR3. The genes are TRBV19 and TRBJ1-5; 8 nucleotides match TRBD1. Per germline, CDR1 LNHDA and CDR2 SQIVND (reference sequence). This CDR3 comprises 18 residues. The V gene end was trimmed by 2 bases and the J gene end by 4 bases; junction bases not matched to a gene: 13. The CDR3 reads CASSIRTGISFRNQPQHF. The CDR3 DNA sequence: TGTGCCAGTAGTATACGGACAGGGATTTCTTTTCGGAATCAGCCCCAGCATTTT.

V and J are TRBV19 and TRBJ2-1, with 9 bases lining up with TRBD2. J lost 4 bases, V lost 3 bases, and 4 bases had no gene match. The germline V gene encodes CDR1 LNHDA and CDR2 SQIVND (reference sequence). CDR3 length equals 15 residues. The CDR3 DNA is TGTGCCAGTAGTATGGAGACTAGCGGTTACAATGAGCAGTTCTTC. It codes for CASSMETSGYNEQFF. Together with reference TRBV19 and TRBJ2-1, the CDR3 gives the full variable domain: DGGITQSPKYLFRKEGQNVTLSCEQNLNHDAMYWYRQDPGQGLRLIYYSQIVNDFQKGDIAEGYSVSREKKESFPLTVTSAQKNPTAFYLCASSMETSGYNEQFFGPGTRLTVL.